This TCR beta chain was sequenced in a study of shared T cell receptors in the human thymus. Generated by immunoSEQ multiplex PCR, the TCRdb table keeps only in-frame clones and is missing some. The data show 550,000 to 800,000 clones, with over 75% seen just once and 0.008% to 0.011% held by the top ten. These data also featured in a second study, about human thymus T cells. Per that study: The donors were infants in Finland with congenital heart defects, otherwise immunologically healthy. Corrective cardiac operations yielded the resected thymus tissue. Biased V and J segment usage appeared in thymus and peripheral blood. Related studies noted strongly shared thymic repertoires across unrelated people.

The receptor comes from a girl younger than two with a congenital heart defect. Sequenced: thymocytes.

The CDR3 nucleotides read TGTGCCAGCAGGTCCCGTTCGGGGGACAGGGAAGAAAGGTCCTATGGCTACACCTTC. It is translated as CASRSRSGDREERSYGYTF. This sequence joins TRBV11-2 and TRBJ1-2; 9 bases match TRBD1. The ends lost 6 bases at V and 4 bases at J; junction bases unmatched: 21. The CDR3 runs 19 residues. The V gene's germline CDR1 is SGHAT and CDR2 FQNNGV.